This passage covers 28 T cell receptor beta chains from one sample sequenced in a study of shared clonotypes between healthy human individuals. Produced via immunoSEQ multiplex PCR; TCRdb's table is partial and in-frame only. The sample has roughly 2.2 million clones, approximately 90% seen once. Sequenced material: naive CD4+ T cells from PBMCs. Subset noted: CD45RA+ positively selected. The receptors shown here come from a man younger than 35 in good health. Some clones in this sample may be carry-over from other donors' samples.

The gene calls are TRBV5-1 and TRBJ2-5; TRBD1 matches at 9 bases. This CDR3 has 17 residues. From germline, CDR1 is SGHRS and CDR2 YFSETQ. The ends lost 3 bases at V and 2 bases at J; junction bases unmatched: 11. CDR3 in amino acids: CASSSGAGTGRQETQYF. CDR3 DNA sequence: TGCGCCAGCAGCTCGGGGGCCGGGACAGGGAGACAAGAGACCCAGTACTTC. The full variable domain, completed using reference TRBV5-1 and TRBJ2-5, is KAGVTQTPRYLIKTRGQQVTLSCSPISGHRSVSWYQQTPGQGLQFLFEYFSETQRNKGNFPGRFSGRQFSNSRSEMNVSTLELGDSALYLCASSSGAGTGRQETQYFGPGTRLLVL.

As to this clone: The junction and the germline gene differ at one end; a read error may be behind it. The chain links TRBV7-9 to TRBJ2-2; 10 bases agree with TRBD2. The CDR3 runs 14 residues. Germline CDR1 is SEHNR and CDR2 is FQNEAQ (reference sequence). The CDR3 nucleotides read TGTGCCAGCAGGTTAGCGGGAGGCACCGGGGAGCTGTTTTTT. Translating it yields CASRLAGGTGELFF. Drawing the rest from reference TRBV7-9 and TRBJ2-2, the complete variable domain is DTGVSQNPRHKITKRGQNVTFRCDPISEHNRLYWYRQTLGQGPEFLTYFQNEAQLEKSRLLSDRFSAERPKGSFSTLEIQRTEQGDSAMYLCASRLAGGTGELFFGEGSRLTVL.

The genes are TRBV5-1 and TRBJ1-5, with D perhaps matching TRBD1 (6 bases). CDR1 is SGHRS and CDR2 is YFSETQ in the germline V gene. This CDR3 region has 15 residues. Between the trimmed V and J ends, which lost 0 bases and 4 bases, there was a span of 11 bases. The CDR3 protein is CASSLVDSRNQPQHF. The CDR3 DNA sequence: TGCGCCAGCAGCTTGGTGGACAGCCGGAATCAGCCCCAGCATTTT.

The chain combines TRBV28 with TRBJ2-1; the D gene is possibly TRBD2 (6 bases). Germline V gene lookup returns CDR1 MDHEN and CDR2 SYDVKM. The CDR3 has 15 residues. V shed 2 bases and J shed 5 bases, with 13 bases lying between them. In nucleotides, the CDR3 is TGTGCCAGCAGTTTAATCCGGGAGACGAACAATGAGCAGTTCTTC. Translated, it gives CASSLIRETNNEQFF.

The V call is TRBV28, the J call TRBJ2-7; 9 bases are a match to TRBD1. The CDR3 is made up of 14 amino acids. Germline-derived CDR1 and CDR2 are MDHEN and SYDVKM. Losses at the gene ends were 6 bases for V and 2 bases for J; bases not matched to a gene: 5. Written as DNA, the CDR3 is TGTGCCAGCAGACGGACAGGGGCCGCCTACGAGCAGTACTTC. Its protein product is CASRRTGAAYEQYF.

CDR3 in amino acids: CASSFSGTTYNEQFF. CDR3 sequence (DNA): TGTGCCAGCAGCTTTAGCGGGACGACCTACAATGAGCAGTTCTTC. V gene TRBV6-1 combines with J gene TRBJ2-1; 8 bases match TRBD2. This CDR3 comprises 15 residues. The germline V gene encodes CDR1 MNHNS and CDR2 SASEGT. V lost 6 bases to trimming and J lost 2 bases; unmatched junction nucleotides: 6.

This sequence joins TRBV15 and TRBJ1-3; weak D call: TRBD1 (6 bases). Trimming shortened V by 2 bases and J by 8 bases, and 10 bases separated the two germline ends. CDR3 length: 13 residues. Germline V gene data show CDR1 as LNHNV and CDR2 as YYDKDF (reference sequence). Written as DNA, the CDR3 is TGTGCCACCAGCAGAAGGGGGTTGGACACCATATATTTT. Residues: CATSRRGLDTIYF.

The sample holds one count of this clone. The chain is built from TRBV6-6 and TRBJ1-1; TRBD1 might be the D (5 bases). Trimming pared 0 bases from V and 3 bases from J, leaving 8 bases between. CDR1 MNHNY and CDR2 SVGAGI come from the germline V gene (reference sequence). The length of the CDR3 is 14 residues. This CDR3 reads CASSYSEGHTEAFF. As DNA, the CDR3 is TGTGCCAGCAGTTACTCGGAGGGGCACACTGAAGCTTTCTTT.

V gene TRBV18 combines with J gene TRBJ2-7, with a possible D match to TRBD1 (6 bases). V was pared by 4 bases and J by 5 bases, with 24 bases between. Germline V gene lookup returns CDR1 KGHSH and CDR2 LQKENI. The CDR3 contains 17 residues. The CDR3 is CASSQYSGATGWDEQYF. The CDR3 coding sequence is TGTGCCAGCTCACAATACTCCGGGGCGACAGGTTGGGACGAGCAGTACTTC.

The chain couples TRBV30 to TRBJ1-2; D is ambiguous. The ends were cut back, 8 bases at V and 4 bases at J, with 14 bases in the middle. Germline CDR1 is GTSNPN and CDR2 is SVGIG (reference sequence). This CDR3 comprises 12 residues. The CDR3 nucleotides are TGTGCCCAACCGCGGGTGACCTATGGCTACACCTTC. Translated: CAQPRVTYGYTF.

Regarding this clone: This CDR3 is also generated by other DNA sequences in the sample. DNA for the CDR3: TGTGCCAGCAGTTTGCGGACAGGGGGGACAGATACGCAGTATTTT. It translates to CASSLRTGGTDTQYF. V and J are TRBV28 and TRBJ2-3, with TRBD1 matching 10 bases. The CDR3 is 15 residues long. Losses at the gene ends were 3 bases for V and 3 bases for J; bases not matched to a gene: 3. Germline V gene lookup returns CDR1 MDHEN and CDR2 SYDVKM.

The chain joins TRBV28 to TRBJ2-7, with D perhaps matching TRBD1 (6 bases). From germline, CDR1 is MDHEN and CDR2 SYDVKM. This CDR3 contains 15 residues. V lost 5 bases, J lost 2 bases, and 16 bases lay in between. CDR3 in DNA: TGTGCCAGCAGTGAACCCCTCGGGACAACCTACGAGCAGTACTTC. Its translation is CASSEPLGTTYEQYF.

This sequence joins TRBV28 and TRBJ2-6; the D call may be TRBD1 or TRBD2 (6 bases each). Germline lookup yields CDR1 MDHEN and CDR2 SYDVKM. The CDR3 spans 16 residues. V shed 8 bases and J shed 0 bases, with 14 bases lying between them. CDR3 DNA: TGTGCCAGCGCGTGGGGGGCCCCCTCTGGGGCCAACGTCCTGACTTTC. Protein sequence: CASAWGAPSGANVLTF.

The chain employs TRBV5-4 and TRBJ2-7, with TRBD2 matching 8 bases. Trimming at V came to 4 bases and at J to 4 bases, leaving 7 bases not matched to a gene. The CDR3 has 14 amino acids. Germline V gene data show CDR1 as SGHNT and CDR2 as YYREEE (reference sequence). CDR3 sequence reads: CASSTGTSPYEQYF. The CDR3 nucleotides read TGTGCCAGCAGCACCGGGACTAGTCCTTACGAGCAGTACTTC.

This chain joins TRBV9 and TRBJ2-2; D uncertain. This CDR3 has 15 residues. The V gene lost 0 bases and the J gene lost 5 bases, with 11 bases spanning the gap. Germline CDR1 SGDLS, CDR2 YYNGEE. CDR3 sequence (DNA): TGTGCCAGCAGCGTAGTCCCACAGCGAACCGGGGAGCTGTTTTTT. Translating gives CASSVVPQRTGELFF.

The rearrangement links TRBV4-2 to TRBJ1-2; D may be TRBD1 (5 bases). From germline, CDR1 is LGHNA and CDR2 YNFKEQ. The V gene lost 6 bases and the J gene lost 6 bases, with 14 bases spanning the gap. This CDR3 is 13 amino acids long. CDR3 coding DNA: TGTGCCAGCAGTCCCCATGGAGGGGATGGCTACACCTTC. It translates to CASSPHGGDGYTF.

The V and J genes are TRBV7-2 and TRBJ1-2, with D tentatively TRBD1 (5 bases). Trimming took 3 bases from V and 2 from J, leaving 19 bases between them. CDR1 SGHTA and CDR2 FQGNSA come from the germline V gene. The CDR3 totals 17 residues. The CDR3 region is CASSFITGLLGNYGYTF. The CDR3 region has the DNA TGTGCCAGCAGCTTCATCACGGGACTACTAGGGAACTATGGCTACACCTTC.

Comment on this clone: In the same sample, other DNA sequences code for this CDR3. The chain is built from TRBV5-1 and TRBJ2-7; D is unclear. V lost 3 bases and J 3 bases, leaving 4 bases between the germline ends. The CDR3 runs 11 residues. Germline-derived CDR1 and CDR2 are SGHRS and YFSETQ. CDR3 region: CASSSNYEQYF. The CDR3 bases are TGCGCCAGCAGCTCAAACTACGAGCAGTACTTC. The variable domain in full, with the rest retrieved from reference TRBV5-1 and TRBJ2-7, is KAGVTQTPRYLIKTRGQQVTLSCSPISGHRSVSWYQQTPGQGLQFLFEYFSETQRNKGNFPGRFSGRQFSNSRSEMNVSTLELGDSALYLCASSSNYEQYFGPGTRLTVT.

V usage is TRBV5-1 and J usage is TRBJ2-7; 9 bases fit TRBD2. Germline trimming cut 4 bases from V and 7 bases from J; bases unmatched to any gene: 12. The CDR3 runs to 15 residues. Germline V lookup: CDR1 SGHRS, CDR2 YFSETQ. In DNA form, the CDR3 reads TGCGCCAGCAGCACCATAGCGGGAGAAGGCGGGGAGCAGTACTTC. Its protein is CASSTIAGEGGEQYF.

This clone has just one count. The gene calls are TRBV6-1 and TRBJ2-7, with D maybe TRBD1 (5 bases). This CDR3 has 15 residues. Germline V gene sequence: CDR1 MNHNS, CDR2 SASEGT. Trimming pared 3 bases from V and 3 bases from J, leaving 15 bases between. CDR3 region: CASSDGPGLFYEQYF. CDR3 nucleotides: TGTGCCAGCAGTGACGGTCCAGGGTTGTTCTACGAGCAGTACTTC.

This chain connects TRBV7-8 to TRBJ2-5; 7 bases align to TRBD1. Germline V lookup: CDR1 SGHVS, CDR2 FQNEAQ. V trimming: 5 bases; J trimming: 2 bases; junction bases outside the gene matches: 11. The CDR3 sequence is 16 residues long. CDR3 sequence: CASSKIRGQIQETQYF. DNA for the CDR3: TGTGCCAGCAGCAAGATACGGGGACAGATACAAGAGACCCAGTACTTC.

The CDR3: CASSGSGRGLMNTEAFF. The CDR3 DNA reads TGTGCCAGCAGTGGCTCTGGGAGGGGGCTTATGAACACTGAAGCTTTCTTT. The rearrangement uses TRBV2 and TRBJ1-1; 7 bases are a match to TRBD1. V lost 4 bases to trimming and J lost 0 bases; unmatched junction nucleotides: 11. Looked up from germline, CDR1 is SNHLY and CDR2 is FYNNEI. The CDR3 contains 17 residues. Filled out from reference TRBV2 and TRBJ1-1, the complete variable domain reads EPEVTQTPSHQVTQMGQEVILRCVPISNHLYFYWYRQILGQKVEFLVSFYNNEISEKSEIFDDQFSVERPDGSNFTLKIRSTKLEDSAMYFCASSGSGRGLMNTEAFFGQGTRLTVV.

This clone was seen more than once but under ten times. The chain recombines TRBV7-9 with TRBJ1-1; D unresolved. The germline V gene has CDR1 SEHNR and CDR2 FQNEAQ (reference sequence). The CDR3 totals 15 residues. The V end lost 1 base, the J end lost 4 bases, and 13 bases lay between the germline ends. The CDR3 region is CASSLVGGSVTEAFF. CDR3 bases: TGTGCCAGCAGCTTAGTAGGAGGTTCGGTCACTGAAGCTTTCTTT. The whole variable domain, remainder taken from reference TRBV7-9 and TRBJ1-1, is DTGVSQNPRHKITKRGQNVTFRCDPISEHNRLYWYRQTLGQGPEFLTYFQNEAQLEKSRLLSDRFSAERPKGSFSTLEIQRTEQGDSAMYLCASSLVGGSVTEAFFGQGTRLTVV.

The gene calls are TRBV7-9 and TRBJ2-2; D gene unclear. The germline V gene has CDR1 SEHNR and CDR2 FQNEAQ (reference sequence). The ends were cut back, 2 bases at V and 4 bases at J, with 5 bases in the middle. The CDR3 covers 13 residues. As DNA, the CDR3 is TGTGCCAGCAGCTTAATAGGCACCGGGGAGCTGTTTTTT. Translation gives CASSLIGTGELFF.

This chain joins TRBV19 and TRBJ1-1; 8 positions match TRBD1. The CDR3 extends over 15 amino acids. Germline V gives CDR1 LNHDA, CDR2 SQIVND (reference sequence). J gave up 5 bases and V 3 bases, and 8 bases lay outside the gene matches. For the CDR3, the DNA is TGTGCCAGTAGTATCCCCAGGGGGCGTGATACTGAAGCTTTCTTT. The encoded protein is CASSIPRGRDTEAFF.

V usage is TRBV9 and J usage is TRBJ2-1; 9 bases align to TRBD2. The CDR3 length is 16 residues. Unmatched junction bases numbered 9, after V lost 0 bases and J lost 8 bases. CDR1 and CDR2 (germline): SGDLS, YYNGEE. CDR3 nucleotide sequence: TGTGCCAGCAGCGTAGGCACTAGCGGGCGGATGTATGAGCAGTTCTTC. Protein product: CASSVGTSGRMYEQFF.

The chain is built from TRBV4-2 and TRBJ2-7, with D possibly TRBD1 on 6 matching bases. Trimming took 0 bases from V and 5 from J, leaving 17 bases between them. CDR1 is LGHNA and CDR2 is YNFKEQ in the germline V gene. The CDR3 extends over 16 amino acids. The CDR3 DNA sequence: TGTGCCAGCAGCCAAGAGGGACGTAAGGGGGTCAACGAGCAGTACTTC. The encoded protein is CASSQEGRKGVNEQYF.

The rearrangement links TRBV18 to TRBJ2-3; 13 bases are shared with TRBD2. Germline assignment: CDR1 KGHSH and CDR2 LQKENI. The CDR3 totals 16 residues. V lost 2 bases, J lost 6 bases, and 5 bases stayed unmatched. In DNA form, the CDR3 reads TGTGCCAGCTCACCAGGGACTAGCGGGACTCTGGATACGCAGTATTTT. Its protein is CASSPGTSGTLDTQYF.